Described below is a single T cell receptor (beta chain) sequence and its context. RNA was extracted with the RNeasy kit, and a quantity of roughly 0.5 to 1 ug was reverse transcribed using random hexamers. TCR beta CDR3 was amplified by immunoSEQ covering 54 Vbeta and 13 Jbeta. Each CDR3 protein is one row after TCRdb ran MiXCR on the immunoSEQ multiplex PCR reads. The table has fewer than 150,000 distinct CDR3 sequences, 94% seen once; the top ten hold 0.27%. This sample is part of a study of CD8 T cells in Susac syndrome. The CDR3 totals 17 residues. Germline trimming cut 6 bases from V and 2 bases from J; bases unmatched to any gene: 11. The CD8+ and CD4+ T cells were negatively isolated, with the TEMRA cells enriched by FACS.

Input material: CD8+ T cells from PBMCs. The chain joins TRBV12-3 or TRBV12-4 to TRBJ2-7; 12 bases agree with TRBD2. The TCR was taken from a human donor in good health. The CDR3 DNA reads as TGTGCCAGCAGCTGGGGCCTAGCGGGAGGGCCAGCCTACGAGCAGTACTTC. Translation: CASSWGLAGGPAYEQYF.